Shown below are 28 T cell receptor beta chains from a single sample sequenced in a study of post-analysis software for immune sequencing data. Study-wide findings and caveats: TRBV5-6, TRBV5-1 and TRBV20-1 were among four to six TRBV segments more frequent in patients than controls.

The antigens of these receptors remain unknown. TCR beta cDNA libraries had unique molecular identifiers. TCRdb re-analysed the PCR reads in MiXCR, keeping a single row per CDR3 protein. The sample records roughly 570,000 distinct CDR3 sequences, 34% being singletons. What was sequenced was blood. These receptors were obtained from a girl under 18 with multiple sclerosis.

The V call is TRBV9, the J call TRBJ2-1, with TRBD2 matching over 12 bases. V lost 2 bases to trimming and J lost 13 bases; unmatched junction nucleotides: 13. The length of the CDR3 is 16 residues. Per germline, CDR1 SGDLS and CDR2 YYNGEE. The CDR3 loop reads CASSVGLAGTKNIQFF. CDR3 in DNA: TGTGCCAGCAGCGTCGGACTAGCGGGGACCAAAAACATTCAGTTCTTC.

Note on this clonotype: A much larger clone sits a single nucleotide away, making a read error possible. The CDR3 DNA follows: TGCAGTGCCCCCACAGATACGCAGTATTTT. Encoded protein: CSAPTDTQYF. The V call is TRBV20-1, the J call TRBJ2-3; D gene uncertain. Germline V lookup: CDR1 DFQATT, CDR2 SNEGSKA (reference sequence). This CDR3 comprises 10 residues. The ends were cut back, 6 bases at V and 2 bases at J, with 3 bases in the middle.

The chain recombines TRBV5-1 with TRBJ2-7; D gene ambiguous. The V end lost 5 bases, the J end lost 7 bases, and 22 bases lay between the germline ends. Germline V gene data show CDR1 as SGHRS and CDR2 as YFSETQ. The CDR3 is 15 amino acids. This CDR3 reads CASSLTEGIEWEQYF. CDR3 DNA: TGCGCCAGCAGTCTCACGGAAGGGATCGAATGGGAGCAGTACTTC.

This clonotype appeared a single time. The chain employs TRBV19 and TRBJ2-3, with D possibly TRBD2 on 6 matching bases. The CDR3 is 16 amino acids. Trimming took off 7 bases at V and 0 bases at J, with 17 bases between the two ends. Germline CDR1 is LNHDA and CDR2 is SQIVND (reference sequence). The CDR3: CASKLQPGLSTDTQYF. The CDR3 DNA is TGTGCCAGTAAACTTCAACCGGGACTCAGCACAGATACGCAGTATTTT. The full variable domain, in which reference TRBV19 and TRBJ2-3 provide the parts outside the CDR3, is DGGITQSPKYLFRKEGQNVTLSCEQNLNHDAMYWYRQDPGQGLRLIYYSQIVNDFQKGDIAEGYSVSREKKESFPLTVTSAQKNPTAFYLCASKLQPGLSTDTQYFGPGTRLTVL.

CDR3: CASRMGGSYEQYF. The CDR3 nucleotides are TGTGCCAGCAGAATGGGGGGATCCTACGAGCAGTACTTC. The V gene is TRBV7-9, the J gene TRBJ2-7; TRBD2 might be the D (6 bases). The CDR3 length is 13 residues. V was trimmed by 6 bases and J by 1 base, leaving 10 bases between them. In germline, CDR1 is SEHNR, CDR2 FQNEAQ (reference sequence).

This clonotype came up a few times. This sequence joins TRBV29-1 and TRBJ1-1; D gene unclear. The CDR3 runs 14 residues. CDR1 and CDR2 (germline): SQVTM, ANQGSEA. Deletions cut 2 bases from V and 1 base from J, with 11 bases between. The CDR3 sequence is CSVERVVGNTEAFF. CDR3 DNA: TGCAGCGTTGAAAGGGTGGTGGGGAACACTGAAGCTTTCTTT.

The chain is built from TRBV27 and TRBJ2-1, with 7 bases identical to TRBD2. Trimming took 2 bases from V and 0 from J; bases not matched to a gene: 4. The germline V gene encodes CDR1 MNHEY and CDR2 SMNVEV (reference sequence). The CDR3 sequence is 16 residues long. The CDR3 sequence: CASSLDRGGSYNEQFF. DNA for the CDR3: TGTGCCAGCAGTTTAGATCGCGGGGGCTCCTACAATGAGCAGTTCTTC.

This clonotype was picked up a small number of times. The rearrangement uses TRBV6-5 and TRBJ2-5, with 9 bases matching TRBD1. With 6 bases clipped from V and 11 bases from J, the junction kept 16 bases outside the gene matches. The CDR3 sequence is 15 residues long. Per germline, CDR1 MNHEY and CDR2 SVGAGI. The CDR3 DNA sequence: TGTGCCAGCAGCCAGGACAGGGGAACCCACAATGAGCAGTACTTC. It translates to CASSQDRGTHNEQYF.

The rearrangement links TRBV5-1 to TRBJ2-3, with TRBD1 as a possible D gene (5 bases). V lost 1 base and J lost 3, with 15 bases in between. In germline, CDR1 is SGHRS, CDR2 YFSETQ. The CDR3 extends over 16 amino acids. The CDR3 here is CASSLNGLGQTDTQYF. The DNA of the CDR3 is TGCGCCAGCAGCTTGAATGGCCTCGGACAAACAGATACGCAGTATTTT. Based on the CDR3 plus reference TRBV5-1 and TRBJ2-3, the full variable domain is KAGVTQTPRYLIKTRGQQVTLSCSPISGHRSVSWYQQTPGQGLQFLFEYFSETQRNKGNFPGRFSGRQFSNSRSEMNVSTLELGDSALYLCASSLNGLGQTDTQYFGPGTRLTVL.

This chain joins TRBV5-1 and TRBJ2-5; 8 nucleotides line up with TRBD2. The CDR3 contains 16 residues. Germline trimming cut 0 bases from V and 3 bases from J; bases unmatched to any gene: 7. Germline lookup yields CDR1 SGHRS and CDR2 YFSETQ. CDR3 DNA: TGCGCCAGCAGCTTGGTGGGTAGCGGGGTGGAAGAGACCCAGTACTTC. Encoded protein: CASSLVGSGVEETQYF.

The sample holds a few counts of this clonotype. The rearrangement joins TRBV18 to TRBJ1-2; D gene uncertain. Deletions cut 0 bases from V and 8 bases from J, with 10 bases between. Germline CDR1 KGHSH, CDR2 LQKENI. The CDR3 consists of 13 residues. CDR3 DNA sequence: TGTGCCAGCTCACCACCGACCCCCTCAGGCTACACCTTC. Translation gives CASSPPTPSGYTF.

This chain connects TRBV5-1 to TRBJ2-7; D gene ambiguous. In germline, CDR1 is SGHRS, CDR2 YFSETQ. V dropped 0 bases and J dropped 5 bases, with 12 bases sitting between them. The CDR3 length is 14 residues. The CDR3 DNA sequence: TGCGCCAGCAGCTTGGCCCTAGAGGTCCACGAGCAGTACTTC. This translates into CASSLALEVHEQYF.

Regarding this clonotype: The junction and the germline gene differ at one end; a read error may be behind it. The chain couples TRBV12-3 or TRBV12-4 to TRBJ1-6; TRBD1 aligns across 8 bases. CDR3 length equals 15 residues. CDR3 protein: CAGSRRTGLGSPLHF. The CDR3 DNA sequence: TGCGCCGGCAGTCGCCGGACAGGGCTCGGATCACCCCTCCACTTT.

The genes are TRBV10-3 and TRBJ1-2; 9 nucleotides match TRBD1. J lost 4 bases, V lost 6 bases, and 12 bases had no gene match. Germline lookup yields CDR1 ENHRY and CDR2 SYGVKD. The CDR3 extends over 16 amino acids. CDR3 DNA sequence: TGTGCCATCAGCGATTCCCGGGACAGGGAGGTCTATGGCTACACCTTC. Encoded protein: CAISDSRDREVYGYTF.

The genes are TRBV5-6 and TRBJ2-1; D unresolved. V shed 0 bases and J shed 6 bases, with 7 bases lying between them. The CDR3 length is 13 residues. The germline gives CDR1 SGHDT, CDR2 YYEEEE. CDR3 in amino acids: CASSLDASNEQFF. The CDR3 region has the DNA TGTGCCAGCAGCTTGGACGCAAGCAATGAGCAGTTCTTC. Complete variable domain (other parts from reference TRBV5-6 and TRBJ2-1): DAGVTQSPTHLIKTRGQQVTLRCSPKSGHDTVSWYQQALGQGPQFIFQYYEEEERQRGNFPDRFSGHQFPNYSSELNVNALLLGDSALYLCASSLDASNEQFFGPGTRLTVL.

In this sample, this clonotype turned up many times. The chain recombines TRBV7-9 with TRBJ1-1, with 8 bases aligning to TRBD1. The germline CDR1 and CDR2 sequences are SEHNR and FQNEAQ (reference sequence). Trimming removed 3 bases from V and 0 bases from J; junction bases left unmatched: 6. CDR3 length: 16 amino acids. The DNA for the CDR3 is TGTGCCAGCAGCTTCGGACAGGGCAGGATGAACACTGAAGCTTTCTTT. Protein: CASSFGQGRMNTEAFF. Drawing the rest from reference TRBV7-9 and TRBJ1-1, the complete variable domain is DTGVSQNPRHKITKRGQNVTFRCDPISEHNRLYWYRQTLGQGPEFLTYFQNEAQLEKSRLLSDRFSAERPKGSFSTLEIQRTEQGDSAMYLCASSFGQGRMNTEAFFGQGTRLTVV.

In its sample, this clonotype was seen a few times. J is TRBJ1-1 and V is TRBV18, with 7 bases lining up with TRBD1. Germline CDR1 reads KGHSH; CDR2 reads LQKENI. The CDR3 is 13 amino acids. V trimming: 3 bases; J trimming: 5 bases; junction bases outside the gene matches: 3. The CDR3 loop is CASSPDRRTEAFF. The CDR3 nucleotides are TGTGCCAGCTCACCGGACAGGAGGACTGAAGCTTTCTTT.

This clonotype was observed a handful of times. V gene TRBV12-3 or TRBV12-4 combines with J gene TRBJ2-4, with D hard to call. There are 14 residues in the CDR3. The V end was cut by 3 bases, the J end by 9 bases, with 15 bases between. Written as DNA, the CDR3 is TGTGCCAGCAGTTTTCGGCAGGTGGGGTTCATTCAGTACTTC. Translated: CASSFRQVGFIQYF.

The rearrangement links TRBV29-1 to TRBJ2-7, with 7 bases aligning to TRBD1. Germline loops: CDR1 SQVTM, CDR2 ANQGSEA. Unmatched junction bases numbered 5, after V lost 4 bases and J lost 5 bases. CDR3 length: 12 residues. CDR3 residues: CSVGVGGNEQYF. The CDR3 DNA follows: TGCAGCGTTGGAGTAGGGGGCAACGAGCAGTACTTC.

The chain uses TRBV20-1 and TRBJ2-5, with a tentative D call TRBD1 (6 bases). The CDR3 has 14 residues. With 3 bases removed from V and 1 base from J, the gap between germline ends came to 12 bases. Germline V lookup: CDR1 DFQATT, CDR2 SNEGSKA (reference sequence). DNA of the CDR3: TGCAGTGCTAGCCCGACAGGTCGCCAAGAGACCCAGTACTTC. Protein: CSASPTGRQETQYF.

V gene TRBV5-1 combines with J gene TRBJ2-7, with no clear D. V lost 0 bases and J 0 bases, leaving 10 bases between the germline ends. The CDR3 contains 15 residues. CDR1 and CDR2 from the germline V gene are SGHRS and YFSETQ. In nucleotides, the CDR3 is TGCGCCAGCAGCTTGGGGCCGGTGAGCTCCTACGAGCAGTACTTC. It is translated as CASSLGPVSSYEQYF.

The chain combines TRBV29-1 with TRBJ1-2; D is unresolved. This CDR3 has 12 residues. The ends were cut back, 6 bases at V and 6 bases at J, with 14 bases in the middle. The germline V gene encodes CDR1 SQVTM and CDR2 ANQGSEA. CDR3 DNA: TGCAGCGTACGCCCTGCGGTCGATGGCTACACCTTC. This translates into CSVRPAVDGYTF.

This clonotype was detected a few times. The rearrangement links TRBV4-2 to TRBJ2-1, with 10 bases that match TRBD2. Germline loops: CDR1 LGHNA, CDR2 YNFKEQ. The V segment lost 0 bases and the J segment 7 bases; nucleotides outside the gene matches: 9. There are 17 residues in the CDR3. The CDR3 DNA follows: TGTGCCAGCAGCCAAGATGTGAGGACTAGCGGAAAAAATGAGCAGTTCTTC. It translates to CASSQDVRTSGKNEQFF.

V and J are TRBV6-6 and TRBJ1-6; D unclear. CDR3 length: 15 residues. Trimming took off 2 bases at V and 8 bases at J, with 13 bases between the two ends. The germline CDR1 and CDR2 sequences are MNHNY and SVGAGI (reference sequence). The DNA of the CDR3 is TGTGCCAGCAGTTACGTTGGAGGAGAGGATTCACCCCTCCACTTT. It yields the protein CASSYVGGEDSPLHF.

This CDR3 reads CASSLVPEPEAFF. CDR3 nucleotide sequence: TGTGCCAGCAGCTTAGTCCCGGAACCTGAAGCTTTCTTT. The chain uses TRBV7-8 and TRBJ1-1; no firm D call. Germline assignment: CDR1 SGHVS and CDR2 FQNEAQ. This CDR3 contains 13 residues. The germline V and J ends were trimmed by 1 base and 6 bases, with 9 bases remaining between them.

This clonotype was picked up a small number of times. This rearrangement joins TRBV29-1 to TRBJ1-2, with D perhaps TRBD1 (5 bases). This CDR3 region has 13 residues. Trimming shortened V by 5 bases and J by 2 bases, and 12 bases separated the two germline ends. From germline, CDR1 is SQVTM and CDR2 ANQGSEA. The CDR3 loop reads CSVPPPGNYGYTF. The DNA of the CDR3 is TGCAGCGTTCCTCCCCCAGGGAACTATGGCTACACCTTC.

This sequence joins TRBV20-1 and TRBJ2-4; 7 nucleotides line up with TRBD1. The V gene end was trimmed by 5 bases and the J gene end by 0 bases; junction bases not matched to a gene: 10. Germline values: CDR1 DFQATT, CDR2 SNEGSKA (reference sequence). The CDR3 has 16 amino acids. The CDR3 DNA reads as TGCAGTGCTGCCGAGTTTACAGGGGTAGCCAAAAACATTCAGTACTTC. Its translation: CSAAEFTGVAKNIQYF.

This clonotype was observed a handful of times. V gene TRBV15 combines with J gene TRBJ2-7, with D perhaps TRBD2 (5 bases). Trimming removed 1 base at V and 7 bases at J, with 11 bases between. The CDR3 totals 13 residues. Germline V CDR1 and CDR2: LNHNV, YYDKDF (reference sequence). The CDR3 here is CATSRGRGIEQYF. The CDR3 DNA follows: TGTGCCACCAGCAGAGGACGGGGTATTGAGCAGTACTTC.